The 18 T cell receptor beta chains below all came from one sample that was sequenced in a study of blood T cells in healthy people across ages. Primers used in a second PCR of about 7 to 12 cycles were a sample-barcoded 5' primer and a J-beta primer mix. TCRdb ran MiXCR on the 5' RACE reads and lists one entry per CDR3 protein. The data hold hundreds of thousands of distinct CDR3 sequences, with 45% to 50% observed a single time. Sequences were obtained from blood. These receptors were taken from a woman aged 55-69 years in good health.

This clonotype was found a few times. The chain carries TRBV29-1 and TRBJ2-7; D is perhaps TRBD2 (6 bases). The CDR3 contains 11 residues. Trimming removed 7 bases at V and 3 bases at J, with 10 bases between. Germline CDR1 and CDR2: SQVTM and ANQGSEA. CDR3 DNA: TGCAGCGCCGGGAGCGGCTACGAGCAGTACTTC. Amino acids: CSAGSGYEQYF.

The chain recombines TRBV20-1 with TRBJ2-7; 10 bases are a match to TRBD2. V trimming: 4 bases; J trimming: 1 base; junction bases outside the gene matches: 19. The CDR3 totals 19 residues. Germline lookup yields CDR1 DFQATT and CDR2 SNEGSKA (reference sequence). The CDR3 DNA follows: TGCAGTGCTATCGTAGCGAGCGGGAGGGCCTACGTTTCTTCCTACGAGCAGTACTTC. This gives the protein CSAIVASGRAYVSSYEQYF.

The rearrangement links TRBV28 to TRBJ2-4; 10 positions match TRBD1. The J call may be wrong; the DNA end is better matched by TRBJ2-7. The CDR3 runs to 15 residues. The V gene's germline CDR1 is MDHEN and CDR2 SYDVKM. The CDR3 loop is CASSVPGQGLHEQYF. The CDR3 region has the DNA TGTGCCAGCAGTGTACCGGGACAGGGGCTTCACGAGCAGTACTTC.

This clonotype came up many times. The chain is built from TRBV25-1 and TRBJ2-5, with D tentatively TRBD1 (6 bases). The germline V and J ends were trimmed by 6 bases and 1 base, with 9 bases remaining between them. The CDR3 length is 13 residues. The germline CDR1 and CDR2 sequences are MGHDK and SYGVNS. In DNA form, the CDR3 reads TGTGCCAGCAGCCGGACAGCCCAAGAGACCCAGTACTTC. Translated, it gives CASSRTAQETQYF.

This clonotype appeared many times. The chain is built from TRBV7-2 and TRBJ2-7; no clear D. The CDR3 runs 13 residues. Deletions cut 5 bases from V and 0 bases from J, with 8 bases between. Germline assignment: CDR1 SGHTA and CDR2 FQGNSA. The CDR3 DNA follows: TGTGCCAGCAGCAAAAATCCCTCCTACGAGCAGTACTTC. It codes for CASSKNPSYEQYF.

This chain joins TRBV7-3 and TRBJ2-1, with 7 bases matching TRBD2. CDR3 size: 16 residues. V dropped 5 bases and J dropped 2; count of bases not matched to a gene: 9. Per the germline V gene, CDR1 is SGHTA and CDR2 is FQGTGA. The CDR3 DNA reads TGTGCCAGCAGCCCGGGCGGCGGGGGACCCTACAATGAGCAGTTCTTC. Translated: CASSPGGGGPYNEQFF.

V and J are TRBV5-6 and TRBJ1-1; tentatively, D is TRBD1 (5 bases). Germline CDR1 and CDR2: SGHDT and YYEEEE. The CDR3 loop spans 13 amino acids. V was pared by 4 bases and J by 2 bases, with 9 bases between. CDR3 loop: CASSPDSNTEAFF. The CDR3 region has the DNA TGTGCCAGCAGCCCTGACAGTAACACTGAAGCTTTCTTT.

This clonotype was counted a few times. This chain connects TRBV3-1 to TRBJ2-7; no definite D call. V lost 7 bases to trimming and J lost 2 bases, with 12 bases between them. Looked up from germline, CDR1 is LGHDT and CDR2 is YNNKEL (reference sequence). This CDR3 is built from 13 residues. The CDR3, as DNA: TGTGCCAGCACCAATACCAAAGCCTACGAGCAGTACTTC. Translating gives CASTNTKAYEQYF.

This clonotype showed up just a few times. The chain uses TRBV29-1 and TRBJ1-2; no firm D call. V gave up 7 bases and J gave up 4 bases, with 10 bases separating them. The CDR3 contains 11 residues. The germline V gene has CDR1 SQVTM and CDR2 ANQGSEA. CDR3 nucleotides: TGCAGCGCCAGGTTAGGCTATGGCTACACCTTC. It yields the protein CSARLGYGYTF.

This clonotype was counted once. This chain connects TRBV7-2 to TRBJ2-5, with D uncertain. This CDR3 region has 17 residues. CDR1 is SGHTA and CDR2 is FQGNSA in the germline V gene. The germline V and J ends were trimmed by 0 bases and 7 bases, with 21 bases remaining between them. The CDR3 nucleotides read TGTGCCAGCAGCTTAGCGCAAGGAATGGGGTGGTCGGCGACCCAGTACTTC. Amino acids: CASSLAQGMGWSATQYF.

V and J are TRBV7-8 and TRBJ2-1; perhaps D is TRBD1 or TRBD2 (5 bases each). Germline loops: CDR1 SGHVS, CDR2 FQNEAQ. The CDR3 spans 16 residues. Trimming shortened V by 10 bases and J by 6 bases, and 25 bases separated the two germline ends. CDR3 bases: TGTGCCACCCGCCCCACAAGGGGAGATAGGGGCAATGAGCAGTTCTTC. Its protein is CATRPTRGDRGNEQFF.

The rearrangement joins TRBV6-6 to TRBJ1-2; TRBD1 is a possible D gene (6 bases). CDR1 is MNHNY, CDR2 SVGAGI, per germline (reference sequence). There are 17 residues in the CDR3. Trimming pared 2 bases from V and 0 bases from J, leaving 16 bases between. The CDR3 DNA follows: TGTGCCAGCAGTTACGTGACAGAGGGGGAAACTAACTATGGCTACACCTTC. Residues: CASSYVTEGETNYGYTF.

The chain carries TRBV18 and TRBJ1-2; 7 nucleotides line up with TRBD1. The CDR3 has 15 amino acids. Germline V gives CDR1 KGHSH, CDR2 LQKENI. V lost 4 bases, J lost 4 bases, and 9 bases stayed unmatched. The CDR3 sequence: CASSLGTAPGYGYTF. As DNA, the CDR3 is TGTGCCAGCTCACTGGGGACAGCACCCGGCTATGGCTACACCTTC.

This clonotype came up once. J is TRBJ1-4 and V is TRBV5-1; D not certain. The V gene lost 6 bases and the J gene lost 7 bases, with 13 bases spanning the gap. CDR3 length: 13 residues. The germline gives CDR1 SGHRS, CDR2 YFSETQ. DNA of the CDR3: TGCGCCAGCAAGGGCCCCGGGAGTGAAAAACTGTTTTTT. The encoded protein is CASKGPGSEKLFF.

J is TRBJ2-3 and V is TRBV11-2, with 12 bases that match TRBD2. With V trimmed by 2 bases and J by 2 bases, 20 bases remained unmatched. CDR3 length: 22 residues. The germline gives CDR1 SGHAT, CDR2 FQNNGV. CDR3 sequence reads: CASSLRPTSGSGSRSLTDTQYF. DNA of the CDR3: TGTGCCAGCAGCTTAAGGCCGACTAGCGGGAGTGGTAGTAGATCCCTCACAGATACGCAGTATTTT.

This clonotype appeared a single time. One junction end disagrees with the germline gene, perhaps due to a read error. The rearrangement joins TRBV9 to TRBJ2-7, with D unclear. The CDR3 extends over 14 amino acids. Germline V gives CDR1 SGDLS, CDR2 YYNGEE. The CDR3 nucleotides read TGTGCCGGCAGCGTAGGACGGAGCTCCTACGAGCAGTACTTC. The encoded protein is CAGSVGRSSYEQYF.

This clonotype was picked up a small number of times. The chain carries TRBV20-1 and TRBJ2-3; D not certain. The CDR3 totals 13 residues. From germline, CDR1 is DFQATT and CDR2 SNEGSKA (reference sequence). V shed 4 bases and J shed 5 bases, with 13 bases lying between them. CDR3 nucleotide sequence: TGCAGTGCTAAAGACCCCTTTCAAGATACGCAGTATTTT. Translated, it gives CSAKDPFQDTQYF.

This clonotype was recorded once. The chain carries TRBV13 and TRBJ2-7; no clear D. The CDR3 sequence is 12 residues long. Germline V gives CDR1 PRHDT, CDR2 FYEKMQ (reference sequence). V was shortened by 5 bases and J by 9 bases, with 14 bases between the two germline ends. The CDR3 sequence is CASSEMLRGQYF. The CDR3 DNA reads TGTGCCAGCAGCGAAATGCTACGAGGGCAGTACTTC.